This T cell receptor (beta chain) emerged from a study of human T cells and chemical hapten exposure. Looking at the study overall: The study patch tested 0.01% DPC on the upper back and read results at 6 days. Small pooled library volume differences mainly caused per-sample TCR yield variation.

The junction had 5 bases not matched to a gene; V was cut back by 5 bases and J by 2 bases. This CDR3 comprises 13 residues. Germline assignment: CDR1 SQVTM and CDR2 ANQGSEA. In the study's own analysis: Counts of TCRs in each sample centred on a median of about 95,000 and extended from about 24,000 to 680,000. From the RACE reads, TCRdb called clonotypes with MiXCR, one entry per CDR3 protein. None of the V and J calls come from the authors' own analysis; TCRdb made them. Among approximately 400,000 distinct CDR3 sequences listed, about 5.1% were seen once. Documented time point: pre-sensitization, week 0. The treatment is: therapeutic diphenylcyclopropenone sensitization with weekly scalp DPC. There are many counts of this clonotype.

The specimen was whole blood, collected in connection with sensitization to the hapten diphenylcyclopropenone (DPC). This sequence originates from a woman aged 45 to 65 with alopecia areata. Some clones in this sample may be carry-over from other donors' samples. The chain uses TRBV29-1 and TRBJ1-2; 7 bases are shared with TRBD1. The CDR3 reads CSVQWTGNYGYTF. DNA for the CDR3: TGCAGCGTTCAATGGACAGGCAACTATGGCTACACCTTC.